These T cell receptor beta chains were read from a single sample in a study of PD-L1 blockade in urothelial cancer. Profiling relied on immunoSEQ multiplex PCR, and the TCRdb table lists in-frame clones only, not all of them. The sample shows under 130,000 clones, about 85% of them seen only once. The source material was PBMCs, sampled around atezolizumab (anti-PD-L1) treatment. The receptor set was obtained from a man aged 50 to 60 with urothelial cancer. The CDR3 runs from the conserved cysteine through the conserved F or W. D genes are given only for firm matches. Rows give clone size only sometimes, using once, few, many, or a class for an expanded clone.

D	J	length	V	size	DNA	CDR3
TRBD2	TRBJ2-2	17	TRBV6-1	once	TGTGCCAGCAGTGAAGCCGGGGGGGCACCGAACACCGGGGAGCTGTTTTTT	CASSEAGGAPNTGELFF
.	TRBJ1-1	14	TRBV19	once	TGTGCCAGTAGTATCCCCGGGGTTAGGGCTGAAGCTTTCTTT	CASSIPGVRAEAFF
TRBD1	TRBJ1-5	13	TRBV19	.	TGTGCCAGTCTGGACAGGGGTAATCAGCCCCAGCATTTT	CASLDRGNQPQHF
.	TRBJ2-3	15	TRBV7-6	.	TGTGCCAGCAGCTCGCCTGGCGCTAGTACAGATACGCAGTATTTT	CASSSPGASTDTQYF
.	TRBJ1-1	13	TRBV2	.	TGTGCCAGCAGTGAGGGGGCAGGGCCTGAAGCTTTCTTT	CASSEGAGPEAFF
TRBD1	TRBJ1-1	15	TRBV7-9	.	TGTGCCAGCAGCCGTACCGGGACAGGGGTCACTGAAGCTTTCTTT	CASSRTGTGVTEAFF
.	TRBJ2-7	13	TRBV6-1	.	TGTGCCAGCAGTGCGACAGGCGTCAGCGAGCAGTACTTC	CASSATGVSEQYF
.	TRBJ2-7	17	TRBV7-9	many	TGTGCCAGCAGCGCGAAGGTTCCCGGGAGCATACACTACGAGCAGTACTTC	CASSAKVPGSIHYEQYF
TRBD1	TRBJ2-4	21	TRBV9	once	TGTGCCAGCAGCGTGGGTACCGGGACAGCTGTTGGAGCTCTAGCCAAAAACATTCAGTACTTC	CASSVGTGTAVGALAKNIQYF
TRBD1	TRBJ1-1	14	TRBV19	.	TGTGCCAGTGGACGGACAGGCGTCGGGACTGAAGCTTTCTTT	CASGRTGVGTEAFF
.	TRBJ2-4	14	TRBV28	few	TGTGCCAGCAGTTTATCGGGAGCCAAAAACATTCAGTACTTC	CASSLSGAKNIQYF
.	TRBJ2-1	13	TRBV7-8	.	TGTGCCAGCAGCTTAGAGGAAACTAGACAGCAGTTCTTC	CASSLEETRQQFF
.	TRBJ1-5	13	TRBV6-1	.	TGTGCCAGCAGTTTACAGCAGAATCAGCCCCAGCATTTT	CASSLQQNQPQHF
TRBD1	TRBJ1-2	13	TRBV5-4	.	TGTGCCAGCAGCTATGAGACAGGGACCGGCTACACCTTC	CASSYETGTGYTF
TRBD2	TRBJ2-2	16	TRBV7-7	.	TGTGCTAGCAGCACCGGGACTAGCGGGGGTGCCGGGGAGCTGTTTTTT	CASSTGTSGGAGELFF
.	TRBJ2-3	13	TRBV18	once	TGTGCCAGCTCACGGACTAGCACAGATACGCAGTATTTT	CASSRTSTDTQYF
.	TRBJ1-2	12	TRBV28	once	TGTGCCAGCAGGCCCGGGTACTATGGCTACACCTTC	CASRPGYYGYTF
TRBD1	TRBJ2-1	18	TRBV15	.	TGTGCCACCACCGGGGACAGGGGGAAGGCAGCGGGGAAAAATGAGCAGTTCTTC	CATTGDRGKAAGKNEQFF
.	TRBJ1-1	17	TRBV19	.	TGTGCCAGTAGTACCGGACGAGGGAGGTTCAGGAACACTGAAGCTTTCTTT	CASSTGRGRFRNTEAFF
.	TRBJ2-2	14	TRBV5-4	.	TGTGCCAGCAGCTTCGAATGGGCCACCGGGGAGCTGTTTTTT	CASSFEWATGELFF
TRBD1	TRBJ1-1	15	TRBV6-6	.	TGTGCCAGCAGGGGACAGGGCCGCATGAACACTGAAGCTTTCTTT	CASRGQGRMNTEAFF
.	TRBJ2-2	16	TRBV18	.	TGTGCCAGCTCGTCCATAGCACAGGCGAACACCGGGGAGCTGTTTTTT	CASSSIAQANTGELFF
.	TRBJ2-1	17	TRBV7-8	.	TGTGCCAGCAGCTCCGGGAACGACGCGCGCTCCTACAATGAGCAGTTCTTC	CASSSGNDARSYNEQFF
.	TRBJ1-6	14	TRBV6-5	.	TGTGCCAGCAGTTACCTAGGCGGAGATTCACCCCTCCACTTT	CASSYLGGDSPLHF
TRBD1	TRBJ2-3	15	TRBV18	.	TGTGCCAGCTCCTTAAGCAGGGGGAGCACAGATACGCAGTATTTT	CASSLSRGSTDTQYF
TRBD2	TRBJ2-1	20	TRBV11-3	.	TGTGCCAGCAGCTTGGAACAGACGTGGACTAGCGGGGGGGTTGGCGATGAGCAGTTCTTC	CASSLEQTWTSGGVGDEQFF
.	TRBJ2-7	16	TRBV4-2	.	TGTGCCAGCAGCCAAGTTTTCGTACAGGGCCTCTACGAGCAGTACTTC	CASSQVFVQGLYEQYF
TRBD1	TRBJ2-5	15	TRBV7-9	many	TGTGCCAGCAGACTGAATACAGGGGTAGGCGAGACCCAGTACTTC	CASRLNTGVGETQYF
TRBD2	TRBJ2-3	15	TRBV4-2	.	TGTGCCAGCAGCCCTGGACTAGCGGGAAGAGATACGCAGTATTTT	CASSPGLAGRDTQYF
.	TRBJ2-5	14	TRBV5-4	.	TGTGCCAGCAGCCGGGACTTAGGCCCAGAGACCCAGTACTTC	CASSRDLGPETQYF
TRBD2	TRBJ2-3	15	TRBV5-1	.	TGCGCCAGCAGCTCGGGACTAGCGGGATTAAGTACGCAGTATTTT	CASSSGLAGLSTQYF
.	TRBJ2-7	14	TRBV7-2	.	TGTGCCAGCAGCTTAGGAGCAGCCGGGGGCGAGCAGTACTTC	CASSLGAAGGEQYF
.	TRBJ1-2	13	TRBV7-2	.	TGTGCCAGCATTGCCCGGGCGGGATATGGCTACACCTTC	CASIARAGYGYTF
.	TRBJ1-3	15	TRBV29-1	.	TGCAGCGTTGAGAGAGGTACGAGCTCTGGAAACACCATATATTTT	CSVERGTSSGNTIYF
.	TRBJ2-3	15	TRBV6-6	.	TGTGCCAGCAGTTCACAGGGATTTAGCACAGATACGCAGTATTTT	CASSSQGFSTDTQYF
.	TRBJ1-4	14	TRBV10-3	.	TGTGCCATCAGCCCCGGCAGGGGAGATGAAAAACTGTTTTTT	CAISPGRGDEKLFF
.	TRBJ2-4	15	TRBV7-9	.	TGTGCCAGCAGCTTATCCCAGACAGGCCCAAACATTCAGTACTTC	CASSLSQTGPNIQYF
.	TRBJ1-6	14	TRBV6-1	.	TGTGCCAGCAGTCCGGTAGGGGGTAACTCACCCCTCCACTTT	CASSPVGGNSPLHF
.	TRBJ1-5	15	TRBV28	few	TGTGCCAGCAATTCGTGGAAGGGAGTGAATCAGCCCCAGCATTTT	CASNSWKGVNQPQHF
.	TRBJ2-2	15	TRBV5-1	.	TGCGCCAGCAGCTCGAGACAGGGAGGCACCGGGGAGCTGTTTTTT	CASSSRQGGTGELFF
TRBD1	TRBJ2-7	14	TRBV30	.	TGTGCCTGGAGTCCCGGGACAGCTGCGGCCGAGCAGTACTTC	CAWSPGTAAAEQYF
TRBD2	TRBJ2-7	14	TRBV27	.	TGTGCCAGCAGTCTCACTAGCGGGAGAGCTGAGTGGTACTTC	CASSLTSGRAEWYF
TRBD2	TRBJ2-7	14	TRBV5-4	.	TGTGCCAGCAGCTATAGCGGGAGTCTCGACGAGCAGTACTTC	CASSYSGSLDEQYF
.	TRBJ2-7	15	TRBV30	.	TGTGCCTGGAGTACAAAGCGGGCGCGCTCCTACGAGCAGTACTTC	CAWSTKRARSYEQYF
TRBD2	TRBJ2-5	13	TRBV6-1	.	TGTGCCAGCACTACTAGCGGATTAGAGACCCAGTACTTC	CASTTSGLETQYF
TRBD1	TRBJ2-5	14	TRBV7-6	.	TGTGCCAGCAGCCTGCCGAGGGGGCGAGAGACCCAGTACTTC	CASSLPRGRETQYF
.	TRBJ1-2	13	TRBV29-1	.	TGCAGCGTTGCTGTCGGTTCTAACTATGGCTACACCTTC	CSVAVGSNYGYTF
TRBD1	TRBJ2-5	15	TRBV11-2	.	TGTGCCAGCAGCTTAGTAACAGGGGTACGGGAGACCCAGTACTTC	CASSLVTGVRETQYF
TRBD2	TRBJ2-1	14	TRBV2	.	TGTGCCAGCAAAGGGGACTACTCGCTGGCTGAGCAGTTCTTC	CASKGDYSLAEQFF
.	TRBJ2-1	11	TRBV2	.	TGTGCCAGCCAGTTATACAATGAGCAGTTCTTC	CASQLYNEQFF
.	TRBJ1-4	13	TRBV30	few	TGTGCCTGGAGTGTTAGGAGTAATGAAAAACTGTTTTTT	CAWSVRSNEKLFF
TRBD1	TRBJ1-6	14	TRBV18	.	TGTGCCAGCTCACCGGGACAGATAGATTCACCCCTCCACTTT	CASSPGQIDSPLHF
.	TRBJ2-5	15	TRBV5-1	.	TGCGCCAGCAGCTTGTCCGGACAGTCCCAAGAGACCCAGTACTTC	CASSLSGQSQETQYF